Given below is one T cell receptor (beta chain) in context. Its antigen remains unidentified. This record belongs to a study of PD-1 blockade in mismatch repair-deficient tumors. General observations from the study: After pembrolizumab, tumor-resident clones rose rapidly, then generally contracted before radiologic responses.

Time point described: identical roughly eleven-day culture without peptide (control). Mismatch repair deficiency was confirmed in all patients, by PCR or immunohistochemistry. Three pembrolizumab responders had their TCRs sequenced. Roughly 7 ELISpot-reactive neoantigen peptides each drove a 10-day in vitro stimulation. Repertoires were generated with immunoSEQ multiplex PCR, while TCRdb's copy carries only in-frame clones and drops some. The sample holds some 15,000 clones, around 86% seen once. CDR3 length: 17 amino acids. V was cut by 5 bases and J by 0 bases, with 17 bases left in between. Germline values: CDR1 MNHEY, CDR2 SMNVEV (reference sequence).

The clonotype originates from an adult with mismatch repair-deficient cancer. Here the sequenced sample was cells cultured in vitro, taken from a patient treated with pembrolizumab. This sequence joins TRBV27 and TRBJ2-1; D possibly corresponds to TRBD2 (5 bases). Written as DNA, the CDR3 is TGTGCCAGCAGTACCAACCAGCGGATGAACTCCTACAATGAGCAGTTCTTC. This encodes CASSTNQRMNSYNEQFF.